Listed here are 25 T cell receptor beta chains from one sample, sequenced in a study of control samples from healthy donors and cancer patients. The data were produced by immunoSEQ multiplex PCR, yet TCRdb's version contains in-frame clones alone and is incomplete. Of around 150,000 clones listed, about nine tenths are singletons. The specimen sequenced was blood. These receptors all come from a young man in good health.

This sequence joins TRBV6-5 and TRBJ2-2; D is unresolved. V was trimmed by 6 bases and J by 1 base, leaving 9 bases between them. There are 14 residues in the CDR3. CDR1 is MNHEY and CDR2 is SVGAGI in the germline V gene. Here the CDR3 reads CASSTSGNTGELFF. Here the CDR3 DNA reads TGTGCCAGCAGCACGTCGGGGAACACCGGGGAGCTGTTTTTT.

This clone was recorded once. This chain links TRBV27 with TRBJ2-2; TRBD2 matches 13 bases. This CDR3 contains 16 residues. V shed 6 bases and J 4 bases; nucleotides not matched to a gene: 5. Germline assignment: CDR1 MNHEY and CDR2 SMNVEV (reference sequence). The CDR3 loop is CASRGLAGSFTGELFF. CDR3 in DNA: TGTGCCAGCAGGGGACTAGCGGGAAGTTTCACCGGGGAGCTGTTTTTT.

This sequence joins TRBV6-4 and TRBJ1-4, with D perhaps matching TRBD1 (6 bases). This CDR3 is 15 amino acids long. Per germline, CDR1 MRHNA and CDR2 SNTAGT. Trimming stripped 5 bases from V and 7 bases from J, with 17 bases between. CDR3 in DNA: TGTGCCAGCAGTCCCCTCGGGGGGCTAGGTGAAAAACTGTTTTTT. Protein sequence: CASSPLGGLGEKLFF.

The CDR3 nucleotides read TGTGCCAGCAGCTCACTTGGATCCAGCTCTGGGGCCAACGTCCTGACTTTC. This encodes CASSSLGSSSGANVLTF. The chain is built from TRBV7-2 and TRBJ2-6; D gene ambiguous. Per germline, CDR1 SGHTA and CDR2 FQGNSA. This CDR3 contains 17 residues. V was pared by 4 bases and J by 0 bases, with 13 bases between.

The count of this clone is one. J is TRBJ1-2 and V is TRBV2; perhaps TRBD1 as D (5 bases). This CDR3 comprises 14 residues. Trimming took 0 bases from V and 14 from J, leaving 19 bases between them. CDR1 is SNHLY and CDR2 is FYNNEI in the germline V gene. The DNA of the CDR3 is TGTGCCAGCAGTGAAGCGCGAGGACACAGTTCTTCGACCTTC. Translated: CASSEARGHSSSTF.

The V and J genes are TRBV5-1 and TRBJ2-5; D uncertain. The germline V gene has CDR1 SGHRS and CDR2 YFSETQ. Trimming took off 0 bases at V and 3 bases at J, with 3 bases between the two ends. The CDR3 loop spans 12 amino acids. The CDR3 here is CASSLEKETQYF. CDR3 bases: TGCGCCAGCAGCTTGGAGAAAGAGACCCAGTACTTC.

This sequence joins TRBV13 and TRBJ2-5; D call uncertain. Germline V gene sequence: CDR1 PRHDT, CDR2 FYEKMQ (reference sequence). The CDR3 runs to 11 residues. V was pared by 1 base and J by 5 bases, with 2 bases between. The CDR3 sequence: CASSLEETQYF. CDR3 DNA: TGTGCCAGCAGCTTAGAGGAGACCCAGTACTTC.

The chain links TRBV27 to TRBJ2-2, with TRBD1 matching 9 bases. The V segment lost 10 bases and the J segment 2 bases; nucleotides outside the gene matches: 5. The length of the CDR3 is 14 residues. The germline gives CDR1 MNHEY, CDR2 SMNVEV (reference sequence). The CDR3 DNA reads TGTGCCATCTGGGACAGGGCCAACACCGGGGAGCTGTTTTTT. Translating gives CAIWDRANTGELFF.

The chain carries TRBV6-5 and TRBJ1-1, with D hard to call. The CDR3 runs to 14 residues. V was pared by 2 bases and J by 6 bases, with 13 bases between. Germline CDR1 MNHEY, CDR2 SVGAGI. The CDR3 DNA is TGTGCCAGCAGTTACAGGGTTCTGTCGGCTGAAGCTTTCTTT. Its protein product is CASSYRVLSAEAFF.

The gene calls are TRBV18 and TRBJ1-3; 7 bases agree with TRBD1. The ends lost 5 bases at V and 0 bases at J; junction bases unmatched: 7. Germline lookup yields CDR1 KGHSH and CDR2 LQKENI. There are 16 residues in the CDR3. The CDR3 region is CASSSGQTDSGNTIYF. CDR3 nucleotide sequence: TGTGCCAGCTCATCGGGACAGACGGACTCTGGAAACACCATATATTTT.

The J gene is TRBJ2-7, the V gene TRBV14, with D unclear. The CDR3 runs 14 residues. CDR1 is SGHDN, CDR2 FVKESK, per germline. The ends were cut back, 6 bases at V and 3 bases at J, with 15 bases in the middle. The CDR3 sequence: CASSWNGPDYEQYF. Here the CDR3 DNA reads TGTGCCAGCAGTTGGAACGGCCCAGACTACGAGCAGTACTTC.

This chain joins TRBV5-4 and TRBJ2-7; D perhaps matches TRBD2 (7 bases). The germline V and J ends were trimmed by 4 bases and 0 bases, with 17 bases remaining between them. Germline CDR1 and CDR2: SGHNT and YYREEE (reference sequence). The CDR3 is 16 amino acids. This CDR3 reads CASSPGGGGGSYEQYF. CDR3 coding DNA: TGTGCCAGCAGCCCGGGGGGCGGGGGCGGCTCCTACGAGCAGTACTTC. The full variable domain, rest sourced from reference TRBV5-4 and TRBJ2-7, is ETGVTQSPTHLIKTRGQQVTLRCSSQSGHNTVSWYQQALGQGPQFIFQYYREEENGRGNFPPRFSGLQFPNYSSELNVNALELDDSALYLCASSPGGGGGSYEQYFGPGTRLTVT.

J is TRBJ2-2 and V is TRBV19, with 7 bases aligning to TRBD2. The CDR3 spans 16 residues. Germline V lookup: CDR1 LNHDA, CDR2 SQIVND (reference sequence). V was pared by 5 bases and J by 1 base, with 7 bases of the junction left unmatched. In DNA, the CDR3 is TGTGCCAGTAGTCCACGTGGCGGGGGGAACACCGGGGAGCTGTTTTTT. Protein sequence: CASSPRGGGNTGELFF.

This clone was observed a single time. This chain joins TRBV6-5 and TRBJ2-7; D might be TRBD1 (5 bases). The length of the CDR3 is 12 residues. V lost 6 bases, J lost 3 bases, and 9 bases lay in between. In germline, CDR1 is MNHEY, CDR2 SVGAGI. The CDR3 DNA sequence: TGTGCCAGCAGCCTAAGGGGCTACGAGCAGTACTTC. It translates to CASSLRGYEQYF.

The chain carries TRBV24-1 and TRBJ2-5, with 9 bases aligning to TRBD2. Losses at the gene ends were 5 bases for V and 5 bases for J; bases not matched to a gene: 29. Germline loops: CDR1 KGHDR, CDR2 SFDVKD. The CDR3 is 22 residues long. The CDR3 bases are TGTGCCACCAGTGGGCCTCTAGGGGGGCGGCTAGCGGGATCGGCTGCGGGCGAGACCCAGTACTTC. Residues: CATSGPLGGRLAGSAAGETQYF.

This clone has just a few counts. The rearrangement joins TRBV10-3 to TRBJ1-1, with 7 nucleotides matching TRBD1. J gave up 4 bases and V 0 bases, and 2 bases lay outside the gene matches. Germline CDR1 and CDR2: ENHRY and SYGVKD. This CDR3 contains 14 residues. CDR3 DNA sequence: TGTGCCATCAGTGAGTCTCGACAGGGCACTGAAGCTTTCTTT. Translated: CAISESRQGTEAFF.

The chain joins TRBV14 to TRBJ2-5; 13 positions match TRBD2. The CDR3 totals 13 residues. Germline-derived CDR1 and CDR2 are SGHDN and FVKESK. The J segment lost 7 bases and the V segment lost 8 bases, leaving 4 bases of the junction unmatched. CDR3 in amino acids: CASRLAGGATQYF. CDR3 bases: TGTGCCAGCCGACTAGCGGGGGGTGCGACCCAGTACTTC.

This chain uses TRBV19 with TRBJ1-4; TRBD1 matches 8 bases. The CDR3 contains 14 residues. Germline values: CDR1 LNHDA, CDR2 SQIVND (reference sequence). V trimming: 7 bases; J trimming: 7 bases; junction bases outside the gene matches: 8. The CDR3 DNA sequence: TGTGCCAGTAATCCGGACAGGGCAGGTGAAAAACTGTTTTTT. This translates into CASNPDRAGEKLFF.

The chain recombines TRBV28 with TRBJ2-7; D is possibly TRBD1 (6 bases). Between the trimmed V and J ends, which lost 2 bases and 6 bases, there was a span of 14 bases. In germline, CDR1 is MDHEN, CDR2 SYDVKM. There are 14 residues in the CDR3. This CDR3 reads CASSLLQGTTEQYF. In DNA form, the CDR3 reads TGTGCCAGCAGTTTACTTCAGGGGACGACCGAGCAGTACTTC. The full variable domain, in which reference TRBV28 and TRBJ2-7 provide the parts outside the CDR3, is DVKVTQSSRYLVKRTGEKVFLECVQDMDHENMFWYRQDPGLGLRLIYFSYDVKMKEKGDIPEGYSVSREKKERFSLILESASTNQTSMYLCASSLLQGTTEQYFGPGTRLTVT.

The count of this clone is one. The J gene is TRBJ1-1, the V gene TRBV6-5; tentatively, D is TRBD1 (5 bases). Trimming cost V 5 bases and J 7 bases, with 20 bases left between them. CDR1 is MNHEY, CDR2 SVGAGI, per germline. The CDR3 sequence is 15 residues long. CDR3 DNA sequence: TGTGCCAGCAGTCCCCGCATTGTACCCGGGGGTGAAGCTTTCTTT. It translates to CASSPRIVPGGEAFF.

The chain carries TRBV3-1 (or the pseudogene TRBV3-2) and TRBJ2-7, with a possible D match to TRBD2 (6 bases). Trimming removed 6 bases from V and 5 bases from J, with 23 bases in between. The CDR3 is 16 residues long. Per the germline V gene, CDR1 is LGHDT and CDR2 is YNNKEL (reference sequence). The CDR3 region has the DNA TGTGCCAGCAGATCTAAGAGAGGAGGCGGGGTTGACGAGCAGTACTTC. It yields the protein CASRSKRGGGVDEQYF.

V and J are TRBV20-1 and TRBJ2-7; D perhaps matches TRBD2 (5 bases). Trimming left V 3 bases short and J 0 bases short, with 9 bases between. Germline V gene data show CDR1 as DFQATT and CDR2 as SNEGSKA (reference sequence). This CDR3 has 13 amino acids. The CDR3 coding sequence is TGCAGTGCTAGTACAACTAGCTCCTACGAGCAGTACTTC. Its translation: CSASTTSSYEQYF.

The rearrangement links TRBV30 to TRBJ1-1; tentative D call: TRBD1 (5 bases). Germline-derived CDR1 and CDR2 are GTSNPN and SVGIG (reference sequence). Trimming cost V 5 bases and J 4 bases, with 11 bases left between them. This CDR3 region has 12 residues. The CDR3 DNA reads TGTGCCTGGGTGGGGGACTTCACTGAAGCTTTCTTT. It encodes CAWVGDFTEAFF.

This clone was picked up a small number of times. CDR3 sequence (DNA): TGCAGTGCCGGGCCGGGCCTGACTTTC. Its protein product is CSAGPGLTF. The V call is TRBV20-1, the J call TRBJ2-6; no reliable D call. CDR1 and CDR2 from the germline V gene are DFQATT and SNEGSKA (reference sequence). V was cut by 6 bases and J by 15 bases, with 9 bases left in between. The CDR3 spans 9 residues.

V usage is TRBV19 and J usage is TRBJ2-4, with D possibly being TRBD1 (5 bases). Trimming pared 0 bases from V and 1 base from J, leaving 13 bases between. This CDR3 comprises 17 residues. CDR1 and CDR2 from the germline V gene are LNHDA and SQIVND (reference sequence). The CDR3 sequence: CASSIEAGLLAKNIQYF. The DNA of the CDR3 is TGTGCCAGTAGTATAGAGGCAGGGCTTCTCGCCAAAAACATTCAGTACTTC.